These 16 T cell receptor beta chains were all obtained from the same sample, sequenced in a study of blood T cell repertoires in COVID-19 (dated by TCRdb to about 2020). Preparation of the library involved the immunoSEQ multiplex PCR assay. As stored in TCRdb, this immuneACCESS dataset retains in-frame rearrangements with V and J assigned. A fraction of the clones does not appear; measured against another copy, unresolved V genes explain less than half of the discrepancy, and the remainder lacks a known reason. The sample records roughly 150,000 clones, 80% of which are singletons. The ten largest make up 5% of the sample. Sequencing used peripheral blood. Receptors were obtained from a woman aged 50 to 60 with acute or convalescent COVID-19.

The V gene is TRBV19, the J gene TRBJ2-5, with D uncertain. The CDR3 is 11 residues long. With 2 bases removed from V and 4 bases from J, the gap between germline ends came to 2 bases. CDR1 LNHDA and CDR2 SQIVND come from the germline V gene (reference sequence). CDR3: CASSIRETQYF. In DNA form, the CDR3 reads TGTGCCAGTAGTATACGAGAGACCCAGTACTTC.

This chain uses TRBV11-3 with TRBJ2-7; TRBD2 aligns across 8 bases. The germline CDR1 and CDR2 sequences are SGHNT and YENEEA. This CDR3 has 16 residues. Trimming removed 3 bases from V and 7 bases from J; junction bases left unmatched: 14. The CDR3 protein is CASSLTFAGGYEEQYF. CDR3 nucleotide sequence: TGTGCCAGCAGCTTGACCTTTGCGGGAGGATACGAAGAGCAGTACTTC.

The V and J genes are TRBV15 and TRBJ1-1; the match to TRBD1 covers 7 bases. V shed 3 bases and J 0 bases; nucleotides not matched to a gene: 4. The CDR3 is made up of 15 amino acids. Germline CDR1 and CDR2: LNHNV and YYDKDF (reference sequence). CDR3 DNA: TGTGCCACCAGCAGGGACAGGCTAATGAACACTGAAGCTTTCTTT. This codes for CATSRDRLMNTEAFF.

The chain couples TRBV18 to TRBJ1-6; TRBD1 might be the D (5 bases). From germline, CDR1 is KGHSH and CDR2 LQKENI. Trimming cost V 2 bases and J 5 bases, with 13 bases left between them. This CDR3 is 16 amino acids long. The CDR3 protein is CASSPAGRGNNSPLHF. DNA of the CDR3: TGTGCCAGCTCACCAGCAGGGCGAGGAAATAATTCACCCCTCCACTTT.

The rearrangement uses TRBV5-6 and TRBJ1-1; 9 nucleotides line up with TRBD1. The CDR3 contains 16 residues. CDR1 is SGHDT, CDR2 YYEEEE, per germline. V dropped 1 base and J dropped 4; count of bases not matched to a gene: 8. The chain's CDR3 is CASSLTGTGSFTEAFF. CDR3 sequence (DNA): TGTGCCAGCAGCTTGACCGGGACAGGGAGTTTCACTGAAGCTTTCTTT.

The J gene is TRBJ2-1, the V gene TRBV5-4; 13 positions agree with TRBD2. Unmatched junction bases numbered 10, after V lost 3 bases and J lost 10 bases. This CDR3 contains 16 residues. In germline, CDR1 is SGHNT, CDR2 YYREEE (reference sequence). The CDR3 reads CASSSPGLAGEGEQFF. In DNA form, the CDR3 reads TGTGCCAGCAGCTCCCCAGGACTAGCGGGGGAGGGGGAGCAGTTCTTC.

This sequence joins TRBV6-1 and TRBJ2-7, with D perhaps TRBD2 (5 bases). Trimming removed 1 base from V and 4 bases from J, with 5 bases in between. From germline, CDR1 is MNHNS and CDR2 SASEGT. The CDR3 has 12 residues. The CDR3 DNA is TGTGCCAGCAGTGAAGGGAGGTACGAGCAGTACTTC. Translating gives CASSEGRYEQYF.

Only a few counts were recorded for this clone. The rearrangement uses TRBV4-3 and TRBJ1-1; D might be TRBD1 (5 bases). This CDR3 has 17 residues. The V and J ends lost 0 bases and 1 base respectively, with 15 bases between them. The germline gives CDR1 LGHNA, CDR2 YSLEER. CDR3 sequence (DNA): TGCGCCAGCAGCCAAGATGAGGGGATGGGGGGGAACACTGAAGCTTTCTTT. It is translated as CASSQDEGMGGNTEAFF.

The DNA of the CDR3 is TGCGCCAGCAGCCCCACACAGGGGGCGACAGATACGCAGTATTTT. This codes for CASSPTQGATDTQYF. The rearrangement uses TRBV4-3 and TRBJ2-3; 9 nucleotides agree with TRBD1. In germline, CDR1 is LGHNA, CDR2 YSLEER. This CDR3 has 15 amino acids. After removal of 4 bases from V and 3 bases from J, the junction contained 5 bases not matched to a gene.

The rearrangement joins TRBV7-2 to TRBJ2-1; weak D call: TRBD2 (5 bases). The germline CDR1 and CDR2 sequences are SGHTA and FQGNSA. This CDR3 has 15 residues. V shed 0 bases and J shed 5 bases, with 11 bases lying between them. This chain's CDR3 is CASSLAVGSDNEQFF. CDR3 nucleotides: TGTGCCAGCAGCTTAGCGGTTGGGAGTGACAATGAGCAGTTCTTC.

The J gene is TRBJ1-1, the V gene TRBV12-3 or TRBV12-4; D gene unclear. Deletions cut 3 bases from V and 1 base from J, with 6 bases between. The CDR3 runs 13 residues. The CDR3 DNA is TGTGCCAGCAGTTTGCAGGAGAACACTGAAGCTTTCTTT. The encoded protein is CASSLQENTEAFF.

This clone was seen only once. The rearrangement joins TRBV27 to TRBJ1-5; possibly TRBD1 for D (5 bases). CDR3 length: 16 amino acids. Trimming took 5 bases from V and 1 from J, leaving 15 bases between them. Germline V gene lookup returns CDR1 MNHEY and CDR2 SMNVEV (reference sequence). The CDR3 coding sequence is TGTGCCAGCAGTCCCTCAGGGTTCGGAAGCAATCAGCCCCAGCATTTT. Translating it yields CASSPSGFGSNQPQHF.

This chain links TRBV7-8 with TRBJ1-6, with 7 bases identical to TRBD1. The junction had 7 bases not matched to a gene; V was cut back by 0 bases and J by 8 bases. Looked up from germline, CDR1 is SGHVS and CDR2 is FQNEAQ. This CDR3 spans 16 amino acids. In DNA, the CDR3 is TGTGCCAGCAGCTTAGCGTCTCAGGGGGTTTATTCACCCCTCCACTTT. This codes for CASSLASQGVYSPLHF. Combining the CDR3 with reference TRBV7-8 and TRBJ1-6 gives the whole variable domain GAGVSQSPRYKVAKRGQDVALRCDPISGHVSLFWYQQALGQGPEFLTYFQNEAQLDKSGLPSDRFFAERPEGSVSTLKIQRTQQEDSAVYLCASSLASQGVYSPLHFGNGTRLTVT.

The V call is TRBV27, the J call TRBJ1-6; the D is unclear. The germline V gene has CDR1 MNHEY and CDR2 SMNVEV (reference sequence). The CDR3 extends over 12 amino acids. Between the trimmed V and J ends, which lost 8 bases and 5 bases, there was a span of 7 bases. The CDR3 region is CASSPDNSPLHF. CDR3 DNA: TGTGCCAGCTCCCCGGATAATTCACCCCTCCACTTT.

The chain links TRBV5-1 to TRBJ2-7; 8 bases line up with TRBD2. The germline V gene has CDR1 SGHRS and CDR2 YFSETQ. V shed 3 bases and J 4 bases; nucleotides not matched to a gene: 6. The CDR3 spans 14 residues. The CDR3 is CASSSSGGVYEQYF. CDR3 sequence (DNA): TGCGCCAGCAGCTCCTCGGGGGGGGTGTACGAGCAGTACTTC.

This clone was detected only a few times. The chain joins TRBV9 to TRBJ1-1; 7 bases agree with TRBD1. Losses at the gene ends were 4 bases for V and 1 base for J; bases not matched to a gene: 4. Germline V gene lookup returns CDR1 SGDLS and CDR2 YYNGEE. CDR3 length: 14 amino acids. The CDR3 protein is CASSPRTGNTEAFF. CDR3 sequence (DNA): TGTGCCAGCAGCCCCCGGACAGGGAACACTGAAGCTTTCTTT.